Listed below are T cell receptor beta chains from one sample, sequenced in a study of T cells in localized non-small cell lung cancer. Libraries were prepared by immunoSEQ multiplex PCR; TCRdb keeps only in-frame clonotypes and omits some of them. The sample consists of 35,000 to 40,000 clones, more than 65% of them appearing once. The sample in question was peripheral blood, obtained before any cancer treatment. The source is a male donor at least 60 years old with stage III squamous cell lung carcinoma. The CDR3 runs from the conserved cysteine through the conserved F or W. The D gene is left open where the match is weak. The size entry is marked missing in some rows and otherwise reads once, few, many or a size class.

j_call clone_size cdr3_length d_call v_call cdr3_aa cdr3_nt
TRBJ2-1 NA 11 TRBD1 TRBV29-1 CSVNRGDEQFF TGCAGCGTTAACAGGGGCGATGAGCAGTTCTTC
TRBJ1-4 NA 14 NA TRBV9 CASSVDATNEKLFF TGTGCCAGCAGCGTTGATGCAACTAATGAAAAACTGTTTTTT
TRBJ2-1 few 15 TRBD2 TRBV11-2 CASSLTSGVYNEQFF TGTGCCAGCAGCTTAACAAGCGGGGTATACAATGAGCAGTTCTTC
TRBJ2-3 NA 12 NA TRBV29-1 CSVGRGGDTQYF TGCAGCGTTGGCAGGGGGGGAGATACGCAGTATTTT
TRBJ1-4 NA 15 NA TRBV5-4 CASSLLGGPNEKLFF TGTGCCAGCAGCTTGTTAGGGGGGCCTAATGAAAAACTGTTTTTT
TRBJ1-1 NA 14 TRBD1 TRBV7-6 CASSLYGTGDGAFF TGTGCCAGCAGCTTATACGGGACAGGGGATGGGGCTTTCTTT
TRBJ1-2 NA 13 NA TRBV2 CAITKRANYGYTF TGTGCCATCACTAAGAGAGCTAACTATGGCTACACCTTC
TRBJ1-1 NA 14 TRBD1 TRBV9 CASSSRTGITEAFF TGTGCCAGCAGCAGCAGGACAGGGATAACTGAAGCTTTCTTT
TRBJ2-2 NA 13 NA TRBV6-1 CASSVSGTGELFF TGTGCCAGCAGTGTGAGTGGAACCGGGGAGCTGTTTTTT
TRBJ2-2 NA 14 TRBD1 TRBV27 CASSTGTNTGELFF TGTGCCAGCTCGACAGGGACGAACACCGGGGAGCTGTTTTTT
TRBJ1-5 NA 13 NA TRBV10-2 CASRPDSVQPQHF TGCGCCAGCAGGCCCGACAGTGTTCAGCCCCAGCATTTT
TRBJ1-6 NA 17 NA TRBV5-1 CASSLISHGSYNSPLHF TGCGCCAGCAGCTTGATTAGCCACGGCTCCTATAATTCACCCCTCCACTTT
TRBJ2-1 few 13 TRBD2 TRBV2 CASKAGEYNEQFF TGTGCCAGCAAGGCGGGAGAGTACAATGAGCAGTTCTTC
TRBJ2-3 NA 15 TRBD2 TRBV9 CASSVQPGGPDTQYF TGTGCCAGCAGCGTTCAACCGGGAGGGCCAGATACGCAGTATTTT
TRBJ1-4 NA 12 NA TRBV30 CAWSVATEKLFF TGTGCCTGGAGTGTAGCGACCGAGAAACTGTTTTTT
TRBJ1-3 once 15 NA TRBV2 CASSEGAGQGNTIYF TGTGCCAGCAGTGAAGGGGCAGGCCAAGGAAACACCATATATTTT
TRBJ1-2 few 15 TRBD1 TRBV2 CASRKGQSNNYGYTF TGTGCCAGCAGGAAGGGACAGAGTAATAACTATGGCTACACCTTC
TRBJ2-1 few 15 NA TRBV15 CATSPPGRSYNEQFF TGTGCCACCAGCCCCCCTGGGCGCTCCTACAATGAGCAGTTCTTC
TRBJ2-7 NA 14 TRBD2 TRBV5-1 CASSREGSAYEQYF TGCGCCAGCAGCCGGGAGGGGTCGGCCTACGAGCAGTACTTC
TRBJ2-1 NA 17 NA TRBV7-2 CASSPRASEGYYNEQFF TGTGCCAGCAGCCCCCGAGCTAGCGAGGGATACTACAATGAGCAGTTCTTC
TRBJ1-6 NA 15 NA TRBV6-1 CASSEVGREGSPLHF TGTGCCAGCAGTGAAGTCGGCAGGGAGGGTTCACCCCTCCACTTT
TRBJ2-3 NA 14 NA TRBV11-3 CASSLDRSGDTQYF TGTGCCAGCAGCTTAGATCGGTCAGGGGATACGCAGTATTTT
TRBJ2-4 NA 18 TRBD1 TRBV5-5 CASSLLGQGALAKNIQYF TGTGCCAGCAGCTTATTGGGACAGGGGGCTCTAGCCAAAAACATTCAGTACTTC
TRBJ2-7 NA 14 TRBD1 TRBV6-5 CASSYRGQGYEQYF TGTGCCAGCAGTTACAGGGGACAGGGTTACGAGCAGTACTTC
TRBJ2-1 NA 15 TRBD1 TRBV11-2 CASSLRDRGYNEQFF TGTGCCAGCAGCCTCCGGGACAGGGGCTACAATGAGCAGTTCTTC
TRBJ2-1 NA 13 NA TRBV27 CASSLAGSNEQFF TGTGCCAGCAGTTTAGCGGGGAGCAATGAGCAGTTCTTC
TRBJ2-5 NA 14 TRBD1 TRBV6-1 CATQYGTVEETQYF TGTGCCACTCAATACGGGACAGTCGAGGAGACCCAGTACTTC
TRBJ2-1 once 12 NA TRBV10-3 CAISGVNNEQFF TGTGCCATCAGTGGGGTTAACAATGAGCAGTTCTTC
TRBJ2-3 NA 12 NA TRBV10-1 CASSESTDTQYF TGCGCCAGCAGTGAGTCGACAGATACGCAGTATTTT
TRBJ2-7 NA 14 TRBD2 TRBV7-6 CASALGHSGYEQYF TGTGCCAGCGCCTTGGGGCATAGCGGGTACGAGCAGTACTTC
TRBJ1-4 NA 16 NA TRBV5-4 CASSLDMVATNEKLFF TGTGCCAGCAGCTTGGATATGGTTGCAACTAATGAAAAACTGTTTTTT
TRBJ2-1 NA 12 NA TRBV7-9 CASNRRGNEQFF TGTGCCAGCAACCGTCGTGGCAATGAGCAGTTCTTC
TRBJ1-3 once 13 TRBD1 TRBV10-3 CAILRQGGDTIYF TGTGCCATTTTACGACAGGGAGGAGACACCATATATTTT
TRBJ1-3 NA 11 NA TRBV30 CAWLTGNTIYF TGTGCCTGGTTGACAGGAAACACCATATATTTT
TRBJ1-2 NA 14 TRBD1 TRBV11-2 CASSKGQGAGGYTF TGTGCCAGCAGCAAGGGACAGGGGGCCGGAGGCTACACCTTC
TRBJ2-5 NA 12 NA TRBV2 CASMNSKETQYF TGTGCCAGCATGAACAGTAAAGAGACCCAGTACTTC
TRBJ2-5 once 16 TRBD2 TRBV7-2 CASSLESGGAVKTQYF TGTGCCAGCAGCTTAGAGAGCGGGGGGGCGGTAAAGACCCAGTACTTC
TRBJ1-1 NA 14 NA TRBV15 CATSRVAVNTEAFF TGTGCCACCAGCAGAGTTGCAGTGAACACTGAAGCTTTCTTT
TRBJ2-1 NA 12 NA TRBV19 CASSNAGNEQFF TGTGCCAGTAGCAATGCTGGGAATGAGCAGTTCTTC
TRBJ1-3 few 13 NA TRBV10-3 CAIRTTSGNTIYF TGTGCCATCAGGACAACCTCTGGAAACACCATATATTTT
TRBJ1-4 once 12 NA TRBV29-1 CSVDSGGGKLFF TGCAGCGTTGATTCGGGAGGCGGAAAACTGTTTTTT
TRBJ1-2 NA 14 NA TRBV5-1 CASGRGGPDYGYTF TGCGCCAGCGGAAGAGGGGGGCCGGACTATGGCTACACCTTC
TRBJ2-5 NA 15 NA TRBV27 CASSLMAGKEETQYF TGTGCCAGCAGTTTAATGGCGGGAAAGGAAGAGACCCAGTACTTC
TRBJ1-4 once 15 NA TRBV5-4 CASSLGGSGNEKLFF TGTGCCAGCAGCTTGGGTGGCAGCGGTAATGAAAAACTGTTTTTT
TRBJ1-4 NA 15 TRBD1 TRBV2 CASRRGQGEGEKLFF TGTGCCAGCAGACGGGGACAGGGCGAGGGTGAAAAACTGTTTTTT
TRBJ2-5 NA 13 NA TRBV5-1 CASSLPGRETQYF TGCGCCAGCAGCTTGCCAGGTCGGGAGACCCAGTACTTC
TRBJ1-5 once 12 NA TRBV6-6 CASSQGNQPQHF TGTGCCAGCAGCCAGGGGAATCAGCCCCAGCATTTT
TRBJ2-1 NA 14 TRBD1 TRBV27 CASSRGQSYNEQFF TGTGCCAGCAGCCGGGGACAGTCCTACAATGAGCAGTTCTTC
TRBJ1-2 NA 12 NA TRBV21-1 CASGGGAGGYTF TGTGCCAGCGGCGGAGGGGCGGGTGGCTACACCTTC
TRBJ2-1 once 13 TRBD1 TRBV29-1 CSVGTGGYNEQFF TGCAGCGTTGGGACAGGGGGATACAATGAGCAGTTCTTC
TRBJ1-3 NA 15 NA TRBV18 CASSPPLSSGNTIYF TGTGCCAGCTCACCACCACTCAGCTCTGGAAACACCATATATTTT
TRBJ2-5 NA 15 TRBD2 TRBV5-4 CASSPGASGQETQYF TGTGCCAGCAGCCCCGGGGCTAGCGGGCAAGAGACCCAGTACTTC
TRBJ2-7 NA 14 NA TRBV21-1 CASSKVRAIYEQYF TGTGCCAGCAGCAAAGTTCGGGCAATCTACGAGCAGTACTTC
TRBJ2-3 NA 14 NA TRBV5-1 CASSLGTRIDTQYF TGCGCCAGCAGCTTGGGGACCCGGATAGATACGCAGTATTTT
TRBJ2-1 NA 13 NA TRBV7-3 CASSPLGVPEQFF TGTGCCAGCAGCCCGCTAGGAGTTCCTGAGCAGTTCTTC